The subject of this entry is one T cell receptor beta chain. How the authors handled the data: Amplification of reference gene primers was used by the study to estimate nucleated cell counts. Method: immunoSEQ multiplex PCR; TCRdb's copy keeps in-frame clones and lacks some. V and J calls and clone size are copied from that table; D and trimming were computed from the DNA. The top ten hold roughly 7.3% of the sample, which has around 200,000 clones, around 86% seen once. The CDR3 is made up of 14 amino acids. Germline trimming cut 8 bases from V and 2 bases from J; bases unmatched to any gene: 9. Germline V gives CDR1 MNHEY, CDR2 SVGAGI. The entry originates in a study of blood T cell repertoires in COVID-19. In the study overall: The United States, Italy and Spain provided the acute and convalescent COVID-19 samples. Sources were T cells, B-cell-depleted T cells, or PBMCs; the material itself was cDNA or gDNA.

J is TRBJ2-7 and V is TRBV6-5, with TRBD2 matching over 7 bases. The TCR was taken from a woman aged 80 or over in a cohort sampled during active or convalescent COVID-19. The source material was peripheral blood. The CDR3, as DNA: TGTGCCAGCGGGTTAAGCGGGGCAACCTACGAGCAGTACGTC. It specifies CASGLSGATYEQYV.